This paragraph covers one T cell receptor (beta chain) sequence. The target of this receptor is not known. No clone much larger than this one lies a single base away; base qualities are absent. The entry originates in a study of blood T cell repertoires in COVID-19 (dated by TCRdb to about 2020). For context, the study as a whole: Collaborator samples came from the United States, Italy and Spain and covered acute and convalescent phases of COVID-19. The prospective study material was composed of cDNA or gDNA derived from T cells, B-cell-depleted T cells, or PBMCs. Subjects who had been exposed to COVID-19, were actively infected with it, or had recovered from it provided the deeply sampled blood TCRbeta repertoires that made up the dataset. The repertoires were released in a freely available public database intended as a resource for research on the immune response to SARS-CoV-2. The samples were drawn from the first 160 participants of the ongoing ImmuneRACE study and from roughly 1,300 subjects provided by 6 global collaborators. Sample metadata almost always included a de-identified subject ID, COVID-19 status, age in years and sex. Where available, HLA class I and class II types were obtained from metadata supplied by the sample provider rather than from assay-based typing.

Broader findings and caveats from the paper: The quantity of clinical and demographic metadata differed by source and by participant and was supplied without curation.

Collaborating institutions collected whole blood in K2EDTA tubes following their own protocols. Collaborator samples were shipped for TCRbeta analysis as frozen whole blood, isolated PBMCs, or DNA extracted from either sample type. TCRbeta CDR3 regions were amplified from genomic DNA using the immunoSEQ Assay, a bias-controlled multiplex PCR. The original methods were these. The number of nucleated cells in each sample was estimated by amplification of reference gene primers within the assay. Sequence reads were collapsed and filtered to measure the absolute abundance of every unique TCRbeta CDR3 rearrangement. For each sample, productive Simpson clonality was calculated as the square root of Simpson's diversity index across productive rearrangements. TCRdb retrieved this table from immuneACCESS and kept in-frame rearrangements only. Not all clones are present; in checked studies, unresolved V genes account for under half, and no reason is known for the remainder. V, J and clone size are taken as reported in that table, and D and trimming were inferred from the DNA itself. For this sample the table gives approximately 59,000 clones, of which roughly 77% were detected only once. The ten largest clones represent roughly 14% of the sample.

The receptor was isolated from a man aged 80 or over with acute or convalescent COVID-19. The sequencing input was peripheral blood.

The encoded CDR3 is CASSRGTSGRRDEQFF. Here is the DNA: TGTGCCAGCTCAAGAGGGACTAGCGGGAGGAGAGATGAGCAGTTCTTC. The chain employs TRBV18 and TRBJ2-1, with 15 bases aligning to TRBD2. V loses 5 bases at its end and J loses 8 bases; junction bases beyond the gene matches: 7. The CDR3 numbers 16 residues from cysteine through phenylalanine. Only the CDR3 DNA is retained, 48 bases long and in frame from the first base. CDR1 and CDR2, looked up from the germline V gene, are KGHSH and LQKENI.